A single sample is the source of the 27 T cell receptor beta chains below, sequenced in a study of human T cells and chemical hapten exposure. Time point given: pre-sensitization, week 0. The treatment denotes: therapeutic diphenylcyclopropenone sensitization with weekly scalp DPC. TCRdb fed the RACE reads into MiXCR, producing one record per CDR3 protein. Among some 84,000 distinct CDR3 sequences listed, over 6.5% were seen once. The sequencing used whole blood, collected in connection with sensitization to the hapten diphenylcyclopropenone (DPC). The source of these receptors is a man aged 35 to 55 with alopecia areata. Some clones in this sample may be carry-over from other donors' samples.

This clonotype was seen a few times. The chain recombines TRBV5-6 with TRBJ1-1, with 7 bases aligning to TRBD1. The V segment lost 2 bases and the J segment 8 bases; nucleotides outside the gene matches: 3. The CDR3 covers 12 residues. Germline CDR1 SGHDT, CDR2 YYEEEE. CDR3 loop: CASSFRDSEAFF. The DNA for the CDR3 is TGTGCCAGCAGCTTCCGGGACAGCGAAGCTTTCTTT.

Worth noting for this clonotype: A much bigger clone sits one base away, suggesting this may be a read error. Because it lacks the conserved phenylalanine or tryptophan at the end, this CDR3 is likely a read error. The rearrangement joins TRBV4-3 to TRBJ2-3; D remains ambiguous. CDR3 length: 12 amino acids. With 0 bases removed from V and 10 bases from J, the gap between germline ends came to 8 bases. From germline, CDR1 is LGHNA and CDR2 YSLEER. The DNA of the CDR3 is TGCGCCAGCAGCCAAGAGGGCAATTCGCAGTATCTT. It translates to CASSQEGNSQYL.

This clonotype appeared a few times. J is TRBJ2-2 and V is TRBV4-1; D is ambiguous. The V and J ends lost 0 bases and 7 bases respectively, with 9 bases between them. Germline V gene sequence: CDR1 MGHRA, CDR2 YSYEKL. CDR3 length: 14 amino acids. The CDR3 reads CASSQEIMVGELFF. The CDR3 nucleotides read TGCGCCAGCAGCCAAGAGATCATGGTCGGGGAGCTGTTTTTT.

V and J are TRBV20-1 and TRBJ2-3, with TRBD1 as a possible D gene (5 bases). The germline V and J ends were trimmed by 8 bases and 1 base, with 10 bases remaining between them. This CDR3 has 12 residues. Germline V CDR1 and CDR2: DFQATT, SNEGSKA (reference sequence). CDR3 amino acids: CSSKGGTDTQYF. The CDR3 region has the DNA TGCAGTTCCAAAGGGGGCACAGATACGCAGTATTTT.

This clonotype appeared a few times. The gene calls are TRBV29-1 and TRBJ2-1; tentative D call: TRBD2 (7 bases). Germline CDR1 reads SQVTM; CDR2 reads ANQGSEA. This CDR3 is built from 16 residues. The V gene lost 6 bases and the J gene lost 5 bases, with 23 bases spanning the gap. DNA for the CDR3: TGCAGCGTCGCAAGACAGGCGGGGGTTTTGGACAATGAGCAGTTCTTC. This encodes CSVARQAGVLDNEQFF.

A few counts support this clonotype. CDR3 bases: TGTGCCACCAGCAGAGATGGGGTGGCGGGACTAGGCCCAAGCTCCTACAATGAGCAGTTCTTC. Amino acids: CATSRDGVAGLGPSSYNEQFF. The chain employs TRBV15 and TRBJ2-1, with TRBD2 identical over 8 bases. CDR3 length: 21 residues. Germline loops: CDR1 LNHNV, CDR2 YYDKDF (reference sequence). V lost 0 bases and J lost 0; bases outside the gene matches: 16.

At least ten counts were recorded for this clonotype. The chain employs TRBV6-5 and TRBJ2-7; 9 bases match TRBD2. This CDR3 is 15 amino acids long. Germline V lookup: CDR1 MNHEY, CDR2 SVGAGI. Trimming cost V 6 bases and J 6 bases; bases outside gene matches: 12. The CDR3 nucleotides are TGTGCCAGCAGCACCGTGGTAGCGGGAGTAGGCGAGCAGTACGTC. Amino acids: CASSTVVAGVGEQYV.

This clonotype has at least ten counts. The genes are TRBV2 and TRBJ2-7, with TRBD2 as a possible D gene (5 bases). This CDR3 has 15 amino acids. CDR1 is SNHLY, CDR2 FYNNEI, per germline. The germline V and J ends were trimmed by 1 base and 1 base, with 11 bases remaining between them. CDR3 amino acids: CASSEERTGSYEQYV. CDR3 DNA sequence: TGTGCCAGCAGTGAAGAGAGGACGGGATCCTACGAGCAGTACGTC.

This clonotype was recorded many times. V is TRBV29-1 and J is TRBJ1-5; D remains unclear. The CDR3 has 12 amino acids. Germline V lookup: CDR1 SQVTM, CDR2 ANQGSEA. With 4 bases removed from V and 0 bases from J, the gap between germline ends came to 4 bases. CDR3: CSVGGSNQPQHF. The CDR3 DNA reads TGCAGCGTTGGGGGTAGCAATCAGCCCCAGCATTTT.

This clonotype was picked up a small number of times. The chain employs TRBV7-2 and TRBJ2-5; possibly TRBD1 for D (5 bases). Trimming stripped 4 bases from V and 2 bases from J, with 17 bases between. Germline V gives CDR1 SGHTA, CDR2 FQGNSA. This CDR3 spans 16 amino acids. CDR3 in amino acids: CASSSGPSQVQETQYF. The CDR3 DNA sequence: TGTGCCAGCAGCTCAGGCCCTTCACAGGTTCAAGAGACCCAGTACTTC.

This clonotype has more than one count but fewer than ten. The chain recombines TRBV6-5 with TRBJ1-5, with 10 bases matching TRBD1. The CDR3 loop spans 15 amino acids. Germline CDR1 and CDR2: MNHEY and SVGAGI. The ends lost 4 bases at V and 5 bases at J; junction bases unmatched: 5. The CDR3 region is CASSSGQGGYQPQHF. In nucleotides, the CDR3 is TGTGCCAGCAGTTCCGGACAGGGGGGTTATCAGCCCCAGCATTTT.

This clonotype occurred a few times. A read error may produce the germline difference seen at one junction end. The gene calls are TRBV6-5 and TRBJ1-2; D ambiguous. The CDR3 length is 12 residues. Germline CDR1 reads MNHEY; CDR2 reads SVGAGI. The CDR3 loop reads CASSPDSARLHF. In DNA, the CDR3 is TGTGCCAGCAGTCCCGATTCAGCCCGTCTGCACTTC.

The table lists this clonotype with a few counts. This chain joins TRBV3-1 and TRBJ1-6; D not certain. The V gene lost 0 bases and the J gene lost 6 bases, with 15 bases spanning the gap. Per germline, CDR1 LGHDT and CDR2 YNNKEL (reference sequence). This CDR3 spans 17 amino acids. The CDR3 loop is CASSQDVAYKLNSPLHF. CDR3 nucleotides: TGTGCCAGCAGCCAAGACGTAGCCTACAAACTTAATTCACCCCTCCACTTT.

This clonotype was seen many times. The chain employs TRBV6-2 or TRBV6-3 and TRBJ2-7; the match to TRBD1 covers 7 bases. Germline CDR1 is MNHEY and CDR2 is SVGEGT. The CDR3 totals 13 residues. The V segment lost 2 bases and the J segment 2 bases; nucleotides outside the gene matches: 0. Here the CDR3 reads CASSYDRAYEQYV. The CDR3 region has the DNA TGTGCCAGCAGTTACGACAGGGCCTACGAGCAGTACGTC.

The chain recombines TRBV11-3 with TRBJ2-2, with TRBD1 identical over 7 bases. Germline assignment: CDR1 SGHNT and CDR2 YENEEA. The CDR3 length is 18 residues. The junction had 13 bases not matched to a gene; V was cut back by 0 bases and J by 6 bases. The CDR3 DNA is TGTGCCAGCAGCTTAGATCGATGGGGACAGAAGTCCGCCGGGGAGCTGTTTTTT. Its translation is CASSLDRWGQKSAGELFF. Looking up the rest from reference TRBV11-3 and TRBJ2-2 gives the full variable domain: EAGVVQSPRYKIIEKKQPVAFWCNPISGHNTLYWYLQNLGQGPELLIRYENEEAVDDSQLPKDRFSAERLKGVDSTLKIQPAELGDSAVYLCASSLDRWGQKSAGELFFGEGSRLTVL.

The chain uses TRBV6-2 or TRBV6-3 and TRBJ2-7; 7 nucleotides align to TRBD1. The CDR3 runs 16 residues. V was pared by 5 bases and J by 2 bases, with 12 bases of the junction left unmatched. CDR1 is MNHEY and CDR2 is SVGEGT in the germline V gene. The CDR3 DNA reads TGTGCCAGCAGTGGCCAGGGACAGTCGGGCCCCTACGAGCAGTACTTC. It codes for CASSGQGQSGPYEQYF.

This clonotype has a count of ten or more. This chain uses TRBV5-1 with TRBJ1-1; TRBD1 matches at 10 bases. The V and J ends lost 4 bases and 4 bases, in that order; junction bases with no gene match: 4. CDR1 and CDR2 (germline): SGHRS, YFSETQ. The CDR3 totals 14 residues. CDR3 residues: CASSPGTGATEAFF. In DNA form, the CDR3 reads TGCGCCAGCAGCCCCGGGACAGGGGCCACTGAAGCTTTCTTT.

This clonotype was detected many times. The CDR3: CASSSLPSAEAFF. CDR3 bases: TGTGCCAGCAGTTCGCTCCCAAGTGCTGAAGCTTTCTTT. V gene TRBV6-2 or TRBV6-3 combines with J gene TRBJ1-1; no definite D call. The CDR3 totals 13 residues. V lost 4 bases to trimming and J lost 6 bases, with 12 bases between them. CDR1 is MNHEY and CDR2 is SVGEGT in the germline V gene.

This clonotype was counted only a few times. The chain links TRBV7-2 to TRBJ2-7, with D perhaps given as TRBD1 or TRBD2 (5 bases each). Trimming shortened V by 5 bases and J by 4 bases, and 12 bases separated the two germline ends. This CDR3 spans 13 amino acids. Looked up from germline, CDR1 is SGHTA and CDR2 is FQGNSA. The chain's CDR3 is CASSLTEGYEQYF. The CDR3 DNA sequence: TGTGCCAGCAGCCTAACAGAGGGGTACGAGCAGTACTTC.

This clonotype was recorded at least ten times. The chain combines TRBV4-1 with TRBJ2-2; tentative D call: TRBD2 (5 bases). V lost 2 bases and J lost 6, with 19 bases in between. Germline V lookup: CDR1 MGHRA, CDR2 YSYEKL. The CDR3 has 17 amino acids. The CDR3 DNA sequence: TGCGCCAGCAGCCAACGACACACCGGGGAGATCGCCGGGGAGCTGTTTTTT. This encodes CASSQRHTGEIAGELFF.

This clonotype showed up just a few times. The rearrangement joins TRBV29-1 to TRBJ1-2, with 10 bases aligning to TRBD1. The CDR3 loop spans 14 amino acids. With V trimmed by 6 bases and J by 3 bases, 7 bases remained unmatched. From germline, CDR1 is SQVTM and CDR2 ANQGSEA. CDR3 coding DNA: TGCAGCGTCCTGGACAGGGGGGAATACTATGGCTACACCTTC. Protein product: CSVLDRGEYYGYTF. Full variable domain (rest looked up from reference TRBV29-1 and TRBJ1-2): SAVISQKPSRDICQRGTSLTIQCQVDSQVTMMFWYRQQPGQSLTLIATANQGSEATYESGFVIDKFPISRPNLTFSTLTVSNMSPEDSSIYLCSVLDRGEYYGYTFGSGTRLTVV.

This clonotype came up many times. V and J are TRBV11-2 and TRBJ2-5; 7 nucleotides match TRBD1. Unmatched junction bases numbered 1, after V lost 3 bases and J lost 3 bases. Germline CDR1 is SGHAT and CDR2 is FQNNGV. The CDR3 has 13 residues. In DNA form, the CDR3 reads TGTGCCAGCAGCTTTACAGGGGAAGAGACCCAGTACTTC. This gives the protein CASSFTGEETQYF.

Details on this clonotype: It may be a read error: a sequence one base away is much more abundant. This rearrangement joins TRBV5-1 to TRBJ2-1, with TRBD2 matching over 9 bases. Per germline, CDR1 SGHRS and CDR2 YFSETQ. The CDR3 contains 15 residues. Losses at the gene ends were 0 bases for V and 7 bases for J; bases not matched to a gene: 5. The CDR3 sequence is CASSLGGTSRNEQFF. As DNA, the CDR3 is TGCGCCAGCAGCTTGGGCGGGACTAGCAGGAATGAGCAGTTCTTC. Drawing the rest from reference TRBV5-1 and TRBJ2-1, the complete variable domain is KAGVTQTPRYLIKTRGQQVTLSCSPISGHRSVSWYQQTPGQGLQFLFEYFSETQRNKGNFPGRFSGRQFSNSRSEMNVSTLELGDSALYLCASSLGGTSRNEQFFGPGTRLTVL.

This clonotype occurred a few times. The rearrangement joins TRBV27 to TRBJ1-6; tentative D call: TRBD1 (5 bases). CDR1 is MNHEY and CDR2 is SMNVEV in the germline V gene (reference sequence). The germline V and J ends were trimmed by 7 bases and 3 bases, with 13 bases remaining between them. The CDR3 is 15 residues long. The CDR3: CASTTQGSYNSPLHF. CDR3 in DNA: TGTGCCAGCACCACTCAGGGTAGCTATAATTCACCCCTCCACTTT.

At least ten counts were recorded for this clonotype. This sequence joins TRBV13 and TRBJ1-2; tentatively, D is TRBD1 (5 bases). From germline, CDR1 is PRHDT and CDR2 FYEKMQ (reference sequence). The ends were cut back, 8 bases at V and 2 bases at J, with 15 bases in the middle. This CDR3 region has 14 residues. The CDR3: CASSLRDANYGYTF. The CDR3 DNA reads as TGTGCCAGCTCGCTCCGGGACGCAAACTATGGCTACACCTTC. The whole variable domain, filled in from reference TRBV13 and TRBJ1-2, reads AAGVIQSPRHLIKEKRETATLKCYPIPRHDTVYWYQQGPGQDPQFLISFYEKMQSDKGSIPDRFSAQQFSDYHSELNMSSLELGDSALYFCASSLRDANYGYTFGSGTRLTVV.

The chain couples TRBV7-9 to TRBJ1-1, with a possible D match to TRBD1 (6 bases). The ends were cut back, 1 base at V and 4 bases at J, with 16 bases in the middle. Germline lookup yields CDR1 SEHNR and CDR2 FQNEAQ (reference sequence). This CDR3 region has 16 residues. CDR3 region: CASSLGSLRGSTEAFF. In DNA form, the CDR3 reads TGTGCCAGCAGCTTAGGGTCCCTCAGGGGAAGCACTGAAGCTTTCTTT.

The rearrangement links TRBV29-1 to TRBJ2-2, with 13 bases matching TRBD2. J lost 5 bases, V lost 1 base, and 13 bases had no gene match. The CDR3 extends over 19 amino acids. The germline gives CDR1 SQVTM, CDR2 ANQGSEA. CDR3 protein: CSVEALRGLAGTGTGELFF. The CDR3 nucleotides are TGCAGCGTTGAAGCCCTTCGGGGACTAGCGGGAACGGGTACCGGGGAGCTGTTTTTT.